Here is one T cell receptor beta chain with its context. The antigen this receptor binds is unknown. Base-call qualities are not available, and no considerably larger clone is one nucleotide away. The cohort was made up of 500 to 800 healthy bone marrow donors. At the time of sampling, every cohort member was nominally healthy, though immune exposures that went unrecorded were likely present. The donor tested CMV seropositive, placing the donor among the roughly 300 seropositive members of the cohort. Each donor provided a peripheral blood sample, and peripheral blood mononuclear cells were used for TCR beta sequencing. The Qiagen DNeasy Blood Extraction Kit was used to extract genomic DNA from the blood cell samples. This sample is part of a study of cytomegalovirus exposure and HLA in healthy donors (dated by TCRdb to the late 2010s). With respect to the entire study: In an earlier analysis of 587 of the donors, about 260 Gb of sequence data and 90 million to 120 million unique TCR beta sequences from 180 million or so T cells were reported. An early release covering roughly 640 HLA-typed donors comprised approximately 290 gigabases of sequencing data and about 90 million unique TCR sequences. Among the roughly 380 genotyped donors, 75% to 90% belonged to the genetic ancestry cluster associated with self-reported Caucasian donors. The study aimed to test whether signatures of past pathogen exposure could be identified by cataloging public T cell receptors. The study profiled the T cell repertoires of 500 to 800 subjects by immunosequencing and related them to cytomegalovirus serostatus. Besides the first cohort of 666 subjects, a separate validation cohort made up of 120 or so different subjects was used. To predict cytomegalovirus infection status, the study brought together high-throughput TCR immunosequencing, statistical association of individual TCRs with disease status, and machine learning. A later analysis re-examined previously published TCR beta repertoires from more than 650 donors and added high-resolution HLA genotyping to investigate patterns of TCR occurrence. The later analysis used no new phenotypic data to find candidate immune exposures, relying instead on TCR beta sequences and their occurrence across donors. An earlier analysis of about 620 of the donors applied high-throughput TCR beta sequencing to assess whether each TCR beta V gene segment acted as functional or pseudogenic. Donor age, sex, ethnicity and CMV serostatus were compiled alongside the repertoire data. Genome-wide SNP genotypes for about 65% of the roughly 700 donors were used in a later genetic analysis, which treated that subset as a discovery cohort. Every discovery cohort repertoire had been produced on one sequencing platform. Class I and class II HLA loci were covered by the typing at four-digit resolution. The number of donors typed differed by locus, with 629-630 for A, B, C, DRB1 and DQB1, roughly 520 for DQA1, over 600 for DPA1, and 450 to 480 for DPB1. Roughly 5 DR-DQ haplotypes were handled as single units for association and clustering, since linkage in the cohort was strong. On average, roughly 250,000 unique TCR beta nucleotide sequences were sequenced per donor among 398 genotyped donors of the cohort, with roughly 20% of those sequences being non-productive.

Libraries were prepared through the immunoSEQ multiplex PCR assay. For the multiplex PCR, a mixture combining 60 forward primers for TCR Vbeta segments and 13 reverse primers for TCR Jbeta segments was used. A multiplex PCR assay on genomic DNA amplified the CDR3 region of rearranged TCR beta genes. The Illumina HiSeq System was used to sequence the amplified TCR beta libraries as 87-base-pair reads. The authors' analysis ran thus. A later analysis tallied tens of millions of unique TCR beta chains across the 666 repertoires, and some 10 million of those chains were shared by two or more donors. Raw reads were error-corrected and collapsed into unique sequences with a nearest-neighbor algorithm that merged closely related sequences to remove PCR and sequencing errors. To assign V, D and J gene segments, CDR3 sequences were aligned to IMGT reference sequences. For a sequence to be retained, at least a six-nucleotide match to both a V gene segment and a J gene segment was required. A rearrangement was called productive if the CDR3 had no stop codons and remained in frame with V and J, and every other rearrangement was called non-productive. CDR3 was defined by IMGT convention, running from the second conserved V-encoded cysteine to the conserved J-encoded phenylalanine. The earlier analysis of 500 to 600 of the donors excluded sequences that lacked an unambiguous match to a single V gene segment. An earlier analysis of 587 of the donors classified V segments as functional when productive rearrangements were above 56.7% and as segregating when the standard deviation between donors was above 5%. A statistical classification framework was built to diagnose cytomegalovirus status from the catalog of TCR beta chain sequences. In a later analysis, TCR nucleotide sequences were compared against IMGT/GENE-DB human TR gene sequences so that V and J genes could be assigned. In a later analysis, CDR3 sequences and most-parsimonious VDJ recombination scenarios were assigned using the TCRdist pipeline. In a later analysis, every TCR beta chain was defined by the combination of its CDR3 amino acid sequence and its V-gene family, and reads without a unique V-gene family were dropped. In a later analysis, approximately 590 highly shared, low-generation-probability nucleotide sequences were removed to address suspected cross-contamination and a sequencing artifact. In a later analysis, a clonal expansion index was calculated for each public chain from normalized within-repertoire ranks of inferred template counts. A later analysis computed generation probabilities with a VDJ recombination model fitted to out-of-frame rearrangements, and checked the results against IGoR. In a later analysis, hypergeometric tests were used to score TCR-TCR, TCR-HLA and TCR-CMV co-occurrence, with a repertoire-size bias correction applied to TCR pairs. False discovery rates were estimated in a later analysis by permuting HLA or CMV assignments 20 times. In a later analysis, co-occurring TCRs were grouped using DBSCAN, and TCRdist sequence similarity was added for clustering within HLA-allele-positive subsets. For co-occurrence clustering, repertoires with fewer than 30,000 or more than 120,000 public chains were excluded, along with five repertoires with anomalous nucleotide sharing. TCRdb obtained this table from immuneACCESS and retained in-frame rearrangements with V and J assigned. These tables miss some clones; where compared with another copy, unresolved V genes account for less than half of the shortfall, and the remainder is unexplained. V and J calls and clone size are copied from that table; D and trimming were computed from the DNA. The table for this sample lists 200,000 to 250,000 clones; over 70% of them were counted only once. The top ten clonotypes cover approximately 8.4% of the sample.

General findings and caveats noted by the study authors: Specific HLA alleles were associated with over 15,000 TCR beta sequences at a false discovery rate of 0.05 in a later analysis. In a later analysis, HLA-associated TCR beta chains were found to be more clonally expanded and to have lower generation probabilities than equally common non-associated chains. According to a later analysis, most CMV-associated TCR beta chains appeared to be HLA-restricted, and the HLA associations seemed to be driven largely by CMV exposure. In a later genetic analysis, fewer N-insertions in productive TCRs were reported among donors in an Asian-associated ancestry cluster than the roughly 640-donor mean. In this cohort, only TCR beta chains were sequenced, and detectable features were limited by the absence of alpha or paired-chain data. The only immune exposure information available for the cohort was CMV serostatus. The sequencing pipeline was judged likely to have produced a cluster of highly shared sequence variants as a technical artifact. Because counts were too low, more than 15 rarely observed V segments, including chromosome 9 orphons, were excluded from the earlier analysis of some 590 of the donors. According to a later analysis, TCR association rates differed among HLA loci, with DRB1 alleles showing the most associated TCRs and HLA-C alleles showing the fewest. Because HLA typing was missing for some donors at each locus, association tests included only the typed subset. A further reported finding was that TCR beta sequences accurately predicted the HLA-A and HLA-B alleles for most subjects in the first cohort. The authors suggested that the approach could potentially be generalized to other disease states and immunological phenotypes. A total of 150 to 200 TCR beta chains were listed by the study as associated with cytomegalovirus. Most TCR sequences were observed very rarely across donors, whereas some public TCRs were present in many individuals. The classifier was reported to diagnose cytomegalovirus status with high specificity and sensitivity in both the original and validation cohorts. In a later analysis, several top co-occurrence clusters were reported to appear linked to parvovirus B19, influenza, CMV and Epstein-Barr virus. When HLA alleles, especially DR and DQ, strongly co-occurred, attributing TCR associations to individual alleles was difficult. In an earlier analysis of 587 of the donors, most TCR beta V segments were observed in productive rearrangements about 87% or about 30% of the time, broadly matching IMGT annotations. Sequencing depth was assumed to be roughly uniform across donors in the presence/absence analyses, though that assumption may not hold. A few of the identified cytomegalovirus-associated TCR beta chains were confirmed in vitro to be specific for cytomegalovirus antigens. In a later genetic analysis, a missense DCLRE1C variant was associated with V-gene and J-gene trimming of TCR beta chains, and the association was replicated in an independent cohort. Linkage disequilibrium might explain the correlated functional status among segregating V segments, but an unknown experimental factor could not be ruled out.

This receptor was taken from an older woman in good health and CMV-seropositive. Sequenced sample: PBMCs.

The DNA sequence follows: TGTGCCAGCAGCTTAGGGGAGGCCGGGGAGCTGTTTTTT. The translation is CASSLGEAGELFF. This chain joins TRBV7-9 to TRBJ2-2; a tentative D call is TRBD2 (6 bases match). There are 13 amino acids in the CDR3, from cysteine to phenylalanine inclusive. The DNA shown is the 39-base CDR3, in frame from base 1. In the germline V gene (reference sequence), CDR1 corresponds to SEHNR and CDR2 to FQNEAQ. Cut back by 1 base and 6 bases, the V and J ends lie 6 bases apart.